Listed below are T cell receptor beta chains from one sample, sequenced in a study of T cells in localized non-small cell lung cancer. Generated by immunoSEQ multiplex PCR, the TCRdb table keeps only in-frame clones and is missing some. The table includes around 10,000 clones, just under 30% detected once. The specimen comprised lung tumor tissue, sampled before any cancer treatment. These receptors were taken from a man aged 40 to 75 with stage I lung adenocarcinoma. The CDR3 runs from the conserved cysteine through the conserved F or W. D genes are given only for firm matches. Clone size is not always given. Where it is, it says once, few, many or a class for expanded clones.

D	size	J	V	DNA	CDR3
.	.	TRBJ1-4	TRBV11-3	TGTGCCAGCAGCTTAGACCCCAGAGCCGCTCATGAAAAACTGTTTTTT	CASSLDPRAAHEKLFF
.	few	TRBJ1-1	TRBV19	TGTGCCAGTAGCTCCGACCTGGGAACTGAAGCTTTCTTT	CASSSDLGTEAFF
.	few	TRBJ1-5	TRBV6-1	TGTGCCAGCAGTGAAGCCCCCCATGGGAATCAGCCCCAGCATTTT	CASSEAPHGNQPQHF
.	.	TRBJ2-3	TRBV19	TGTGCCAGTAGTCCTTGGGGATTGTCGACGACGGATACGCAGTATTTT	CASSPWGLSTTDTQYF
TRBD1	.	TRBJ2-7	TRBV6-8	TGTGCCAGCAGTTACACCGTCCGGACAGGAGGAAACGAGCAGTACTTC	CASSYTVRTGGNEQYF
TRBD1	.	TRBJ2-7	TRBV18	TGTGCCAGCTCAGGATGGACAGGGGTAGACGAGCAGTACTTC	CASSGWTGVDEQYF
TRBD2	.	TRBJ2-5	TRBV14	TGTGCCAGCAGCCACCCGGGGAGGGTAGAGACCCAGTACTTC	CASSHPGRVETQYF
.	once	TRBJ1-2	TRBV18	TGTGCCAGCTCACCCTCGGGCCAGGGTGTCGGCTACACCTTC	CASSPSGQGVGYTF
TRBD1	.	TRBJ1-2	TRBV9	TGTGCCAGCAGCGGTTACAGGGGGGATAACTATGGCTACACCTTC	CASSGYRGDNYGYTF
.	.	TRBJ2-2	TRBV5-1	TGCGCCAGCAGCTTTTGGGGAGAAGGCCCCAACACCGGGGAGCTGTTTTTT	CASSFWGEGPNTGELFF
TRBD1	few	TRBJ1-6	TRBV11-3	TGTGCCAGCAGGCGACAGGGTTTTAATTCACCCCTCCACTTT	CASRRQGFNSPLHF
TRBD1	.	TRBJ1-5	TRBV11-3	TGTGCCAGCCACAATAAGGGGGCTGGTCAGCCCCAGCATTTT	CASHNKGAGQPQHF
.	many	TRBJ2-7	TRBV7-2	TGTGCCAGCAGCTTATCCCGAACGTACGAGCAGTACTTC	CASSLSRTYEQYF
TRBD2	medium-sized	TRBJ2-3	TRBV6-1	TGTGCCAGCAGTGAAGGGGGAGGGTCCACAGATACGCAGTATTTT	CASSEGGGSTDTQYF
.	.	TRBJ1-6	TRBV10-1	TGCGCCAGCAGTGAGACCCCCGGGGGTAGCTCACCCCTCCACTTT	CASSETPGGSSPLHF
.	many	TRBJ2-7	TRBV9	TGTGCCAGCAGCCTTGGCCGAGCCTACGAGCAGTACTTC	CASSLGRAYEQYF
TRBD1	.	TRBJ1-6	TRBV12-5	TGTGCTAGTGGTTTGATAACCGGGACAGGCCTTTCACCCCTCCACTTT	CASGLITGTGLSPLHF
.	few	TRBJ2-6	TRBV4-1	TGCGCCAGCAGCCAAGAGCTAGCCACCCGGGGCTCTGGGGCCAACGTCCTGACTTTC	CASSQELATRGSGANVLTF
TRBD1	few	TRBJ1-2	TRBV30	TGTGCCTGGAGTGGGACAGGGAGCAACTATGGCTACACCTTC	CAWSGTGSNYGYTF
.	few	TRBJ2-5	TRBV9	TGTGCCAGCAGTTTAAGTCGTTCGGAGGGCCAGTACTTC	CASSLSRSEGQYF
TRBD1	.	TRBJ1-6	TRBV15	TGTGCCACCAGCAGAGAGGTACAGGGGAAATCACCCCTCCACTTT	CATSREVQGKSPLHF
TRBD1	few	TRBJ2-6	TRBV6-8	TGTGCCAGCAGCCTTGGACAGGGGGCGGTCGGTGGGGCCAACGTCCTGACTTTC	CASSLGQGAVGGANVLTF
.	few	TRBJ1-4	TRBV11-3	TGTGCCAGCAGCTTGGGCCGGGTAACTAATGAAAAACTGTTTTTT	CASSLGRVTNEKLFF
TRBD2	few	TRBJ2-2	TRBV30	TGTGCCCGGGGGGGAAACACCGGGGAGCTGTTTTTT	CARGGNTGELFF
.	.	TRBJ1-1	TRBV10-2	TGCGCCAGCAGTGAGTCGGGGACGAGGAACACTGAAGCTTTCTTT	CASSESGTRNTEAFF
.	.	TRBJ2-2	TRBV5-1	TGCGCCAGCAGCAATAAACAGGGAGGCACCGGGGAGCTGTTTTTT	CASSNKQGGTGELFF
.	.	TRBJ2-7	TRBV11-3	TGTGCCAGCAGCTTAAGTTCCGCAGGGCCCTACGAGCAGTACTTC	CASSLSSAGPYEQYF
.	.	TRBJ1-4	TRBV28	TGTGCCAGCAGCCCGGGAGGCGGGTGGGAAAAACTGTTTTTT	CASSPGGGWEKLFF
TRBD1	.	TRBJ1-1	TRBV5-1	TGCGCCAGCAGCTTGAGACAGGGGGGCACTGAAGCTTTCTTT	CASSLRQGGTEAFF
TRBD1	.	TRBJ1-3	TRBV5-1	TGCGCCAGCAGGGCCGGGACAGGGGATGGAAACACCATATATTTT	CASRAGTGDGNTIYF
TRBD2	.	TRBJ2-5	TRBV10-2	TGCGCCAGCAGTGGGGGACTAGCGGGTGAGACCCAGTACTTC	CASSGGLAGETQYF
.	few	TRBJ1-3	TRBV29-1	TGCAGCGTTGATGACAGGACTGGAAACACCATATATTTT	CSVDDRTGNTIYF